Sequencing of this TCR beta chain was carried out in a study of blood T cell repertoires in COVID-19. In the study overall: Samples came from the United States, Italy and Spain, spanning acute and convalescent COVID-19.

CDR3 size: 17 residues. V was cut by 2 bases and J by 6 bases, with 20 bases left in between. Germline values: CDR1 ENHRY, CDR2 SYGVKD. In the study's own analysis: Amplification of reference gene primers was used by the study to estimate nucleated cell counts. The method was immunoSEQ multiplex PCR; TCRdb's version includes in-frame clones alone and lacks a portion of them. V and J calls and clone size are copied from that table; D and trimming were computed from the DNA. The sample lists nearly 350,000 clones; 75% to 90% were seen once. The chain joins TRBV10-3 to TRBJ2-1, with a possible D match to TRBD1 (6 bases). Input material: peripheral blood. The sequence was obtained from a woman between 45 and 65 years old with COVID-19, enrolled during active disease. The DNA of the CDR3 is TGTGCCATCAGTGAGCGACAAGGACAGATCCCTGGCAATGAGCAGTTCTTC. As protein: CAISERQGQIPGNEQFF.